This entry features one T cell receptor beta chain sequence. This sample is drawn from a study of blood T cell repertoires in COVID-19. Overall study context: Samples taken during acute and convalescent COVID-19 were collected in the United States, Italy and Spain. PBMCs, B-cell-depleted T cells, or T cells were the source of the cDNA or gDNA that made up the material.

Germline V gene lookup returns CDR1 SEHNR and CDR2 FQNEAQ (reference sequence). The V gene end was trimmed by 5 bases and the J gene end by 8 bases; junction bases not matched to a gene: 9. The CDR3 consists of 15 residues. Authors' analysis steps: Amplification with reference gene primers provided the estimates of nucleated cell counts. Repertoires were generated with immunoSEQ multiplex PCR, while TCRdb's copy carries only in-frame clones and drops some. That table supplies the V and J calls and clone size; D and trimming were determined from the DNA. The sample records 200,000 or so clones, around 84% being singletons.

Sequenced input: peripheral blood. The sequence was obtained from a woman aged 60-75 years who had recovered from COVID-19. This rearrangement joins TRBV7-9 to TRBJ1-4; 9 bases align to TRBD1. CDR3 sequence reads: CASSPRQGESEKLFF. In DNA, the CDR3 is TGTGCCAGCAGCCCCCGACAGGGGGAGTCCGAAAAACTGTTTTTT. Together with reference TRBV7-9 and TRBJ1-4, the CDR3 gives the full variable domain: DTGVSQNPRHKITKRGQNVTFRCDPISEHNRLYWYRQTLGQGPEFLTYFQNEAQLEKSRLLSDRFSAERPKGSFSTLEIQRTEQGDSAMYLCASSPRQGESEKLFFGSGTQLSVL.